This passage covers 8 T cell receptor beta chains from one sample sequenced in a study of blood T cells in healthy people across ages. The second PCR ran about 6 to 12 cycles with a sample-barcoded 5' primer and J-beta primers. TCRdb ran MiXCR on the 5' RACE reads and lists one entry per CDR3 protein. The table records over 1.5 million distinct CDR3 sequences, about 50% of them present only once. Sequencing input: blood. These receptor sequences come from a woman in her forties in good health.

The genes are TRBV12-3 or TRBV12-4 and TRBJ2-1; 8 bases fit TRBD1. Germline trimming cut 2 bases from V and 9 bases from J; bases unmatched to any gene: 3. The CDR3 extends over 13 amino acids. The CDR3 coding sequence is TGTGCCAGCAGTTTATACGACAGGGGTGAGCAGTTCTTC. It yields the protein CASSLYDRGEQFF.

V gene TRBV6-2 or TRBV6-3 combines with J gene TRBJ2-3; D gene ambiguous. Germline V gene sequence: CDR1 MNHEY, CDR2 SVGEGT. V dropped 4 bases and J dropped 8 bases, with 10 bases sitting between them. The CDR3 contains 12 residues. The CDR3 loop reads CASSLTAGTQYF. CDR3 in DNA: TGTGCCAGCAGTTTGACCGCAGGTACGCAGTATTTT.

The chain carries TRBV7-2 and TRBJ1-6; 7 nucleotides match TRBD1. Germline assignment: CDR1 SGHTA and CDR2 FQGNSA. The CDR3 is made up of 17 amino acids. V lost 5 bases, J lost 6 bases, and 13 bases stayed unmatched. CDR3 residues: CASSTSMTGFRNSPLHF. CDR3 in DNA: TGTGCCAGCAGCACATCCATGACAGGGTTCCGTAATTCACCCCTCCACTTT.

This clonotype has ten or more counts. The chain links TRBV7-9 to TRBJ2-3, with a possible D match to TRBD2 (6 bases). Trimming removed 3 bases from V and 8 bases from J, with 9 bases in between. The CDR3 runs 12 residues. Germline CDR1 SEHNR, CDR2 FQNEAQ (reference sequence). CDR3 bases: TGTGCCAGCAGCTTTTCAGCGGGTACGCAGTATTTT. This sequence encodes CASSFSAGTQYF. Drawing the rest from reference TRBV7-9 and TRBJ2-3, the complete variable domain is DTGVSQNPRHKITKRGQNVTFRCDPISEHNRLYWYRQTLGQGPEFLTYFQNEAQLEKSRLLSDRFSAERPKGSFSTLEIQRTEQGDSAMYLCASSFSAGTQYFGPGTRLTVL.

On this clonotype itself: This may be a read error: a much more frequent sequence differs by one nucleotide. This chain uses TRBV29-1 with TRBJ2-4; D gene ambiguous. CDR1 is SQVTM, CDR2 ANQGSEA, per germline. The CDR3 consists of 13 residues. The V end was cut by 8 bases, the J end by 13 bases, with 24 bases between. For the CDR3, the DNA is TGCAGCTATTCCCACAGCTCCTACAATGAGCAGTACTTC. Encoded protein: CSYSHSSYNEQYF.

CDR3 sequence (DNA): TGCGCCAGCAGCCTAGTATCCGGGACTGCCGCGAACACCGGGGAGCTGTTTTTT. As protein: CASSLVSGTAANTGELFF. V is TRBV4-1 and J is TRBJ2-2, with D tentatively TRBD2 (6 bases). Trimming took 4 bases from V and 0 from J, leaving 18 bases between them. Germline CDR1 MGHRA, CDR2 YSYEKL. There are 18 residues in the CDR3.

J is TRBJ2-7 and V is TRBV28; tentative D call: TRBD1 (6 bases). The CDR3 runs to 18 residues. Trimming removed 4 bases at V and 0 bases at J, with 22 bases between. CDR1 and CDR2 (germline): MDHEN, SYDVKM. CDR3 sequence reads: CASSSYRAGAEFSYEQYF. CDR3 DNA sequence: TGTGCCAGCAGTTCCTACAGGGCTGGGGCCGAATTCTCCTACGAGCAGTACTTC.

As for this clonotype: A much larger clone is a single base away; this may be a read error. This chain links TRBV7-9 with TRBJ2-5, with D uncertain. The ends were cut back, 6 bases at V and 4 bases at J, with 9 bases in the middle. Germline V gene data show CDR1 as SEHNR and CDR2 as FQNEAQ (reference sequence). CDR3 length equals 12 residues. CDR3 sequence: CASRTWGETQYF. Here the CDR3 DNA reads TGTGCCAGCAGGACATGGGGAGAGACCCAGTACTTC.